The present T cell receptor beta chain was sequenced within a study of OX40 agonist ivuxolimab in advanced cancers. Germline CDR1 MNHEY, CDR2 SVGAGI. The CDR3 totals 12 residues. The method was immunoSEQ multiplex PCR; TCRdb's version includes in-frame clones alone and lacks a portion of them. The sample has 20,000 to 25,000 clones; over 80% are singletons. Regarding the study as a whole: CD8+ T cells showed, on average, more clonal expansion than CD4+ cells.

In the case of this clone: The antigen is not known.

The receptor was isolated from an adult with an advanced solid tumor such as melanoma, head and neck, liver or kidney cancer. The rearrangement uses TRBV6-5 and TRBJ2-5; D gene ambiguous. The J call may be mistaken, given a closer DNA end match to TRBJ2-7. Sequencing used CD4+ or CD8+ T cells sorted from blood, obtained in a trial of the OX40 agonist ivuxolimab. In nucleotides, the CDR3 is TGTGCCAGCAGTCATGGCACCTACGAGCAGTACTTC. Residues: CASSHGTYEQYF.